This T cell receptor (beta chain) was sequenced during a study of Ad26.COV2.S vaccination and SARS-CoV-2 variants. The overall study: Ad26.COV2.S, an intramuscular injection, was given once or twice 56 days apart. Findings and limits, study-wide: Participants in the vaccine arm had higher spike-specific TCR breadth; placebo recipients had lower.

Method: immunoSEQ multiplex PCR; TCRdb's copy keeps in-frame clones and lacks some. The data show hundreds of thousands of clones, around nine tenths seen once. Treatment given: 19 received Ad26.COV2.S at low or high dose, single or two shots; about 5 received placebo; per-sample allocation not given. Following the first vaccine or placebo injection, samples were taken on day 63. Turning to this clone: Its antigen remains unidentified.

V was trimmed by 2 bases and J by 3 bases, leaving 6 bases between them. From germline, CDR1 is KGHDR and CDR2 SFDVKD. The CDR3 length is 13 residues. The chain uses TRBV24-1 and TRBJ2-5; D gene ambiguous. The sequencing used peripheral blood, collected in a trial of Ad26.COV2.S vaccine versus placebo. The source is a person aged 18-60 years who received the Ad26.COV2.S COVID-19 vaccine or a placebo. DNA for the CDR3: TGTGCCACCAGTGATTACAGTGAAGAGACCCAGTACTTC. Amino acids: CATSDYSEETQYF.